The 12 T cell receptor beta chains below all came from one sample that was sequenced in a study of blood T cells in healthy people across ages. Together with a sample-barcoded 5' primer, a J-beta primer mix was included in a second PCR lasting 7 to 11 cycles. TCRdb fed the 5' RACE reads into MiXCR, producing one record per CDR3 protein. This sample has around 670,000 distinct CDR3 sequences, with around 31% found just once. The sequencing sample was made of blood. Every receptor here comes from a woman older than 75 in good health.

In its sample, this clonotype was seen many times. The V gene is TRBV20-1, the J gene TRBJ1-4, with D possibly TRBD1 on 6 matching bases. The germline V gene encodes CDR1 DFQATT and CDR2 SNEGSKA (reference sequence). The CDR3 sequence is 14 residues long. Trimming left V 4 bases short and J 8 bases short, with 17 bases between. The CDR3, as DNA: TGCAGTGCTATCCCGATCGAGGGGGGAGAAAAACTGTTTTTT. Translated, it gives CSAIPIEGGEKLFF.

A note on this clonotype: One end of the junction varies from germline; a read error may be responsible. V is TRBV5-1 and J is TRBJ2-3; D gene ambiguous. The CDR3 has 15 residues. Germline-derived CDR1 and CDR2 are SGHRS and YFSETQ. The CDR3, as DNA: TGCGCCAGCACTGGTGACACAACCTACACAGATATGCAGTATTTT. It encodes CASTGDTTYTDMQYF.

At least ten counts were recorded for this clonotype. V gene TRBV18 combines with J gene TRBJ2-7, with TRBD2 identical over 11 bases. Germline CDR1 and CDR2: KGHSH and LQKENI. Trimming cost V 3 bases and J 0 bases; bases outside gene matches: 10. This CDR3 has 18 residues. The CDR3 reads CASSPLRLAGRTSYEQYF. CDR3 DNA sequence: TGTGCCAGCTCACCCCTAAGACTAGCGGGGCGCACCTCCTACGAGCAGTACTTC.

This clonotype was detected many times. This chain links TRBV4-2 with TRBJ1-2, with unresolved D. The V gene lost 1 base and the J gene lost 6 bases, with 3 bases spanning the gap. Per the germline V gene, CDR1 is LGHNA and CDR2 is YNFKEQ. CDR3 length equals 11 residues. CDR3 DNA sequence: TGTGCCAGCAGCCAAGGCGATGGCTACACCTTC. Protein: CASSQGDGYTF.

This clonotype has at least ten counts. The chain is built from TRBV11-1 and TRBJ1-2; TRBD1 matches at 9 bases. CDR1 and CDR2 (germline): SGHAT, FQDESV (reference sequence). This CDR3 is 22 amino acids long. V was pared by 2 bases and J by 4 bases, with 26 bases of the junction left unmatched. CDR3 protein: CASSLLRWSSQGARQGVYGYTF. The CDR3 DNA reads as TGTGCCAGCAGCTTATTACGGTGGAGCTCGCAGGGGGCCCGACAGGGGGTCTATGGCTACACCTTC.

This clonotype was counted ten times or more. The chain is built from TRBV7-2 and TRBJ2-3; D may be TRBD2 (6 bases). Trimming removed 5 bases at V and 0 bases at J, with 12 bases between. CDR1 is SGHTA, CDR2 FQGNSA, per germline. This CDR3 contains 15 residues. The CDR3 region is CASSQTGTSTDTQYF. The CDR3 DNA sequence: TGTGCCAGCAGCCAGACTGGGACTAGCACAGATACGCAGTATTTT.

This clonotype was counted at least ten times. The V and J genes are TRBV3-1 and TRBJ2-7, with D maybe TRBD1 (6 bases). The CDR3 sequence is 16 residues long. The germline V gene encodes CDR1 LGHDT and CDR2 YNNKEL (reference sequence). V lost 2 bases and J lost 0, with 14 bases in between. The chain's CDR3 is CASSQSDLDSSYEQYF. DNA of the CDR3: TGTGCCAGCAGCCAATCTGACTTGGACAGCTCCTACGAGCAGTACTTC.

This clonotype has at least ten counts. The rearrangement uses TRBV20-1 and TRBJ1-5; TRBD1 aligns across 7 bases. The germline CDR1 and CDR2 sequences are DFQATT and SNEGSKA (reference sequence). After removal of 5 bases from V and 5 bases from J, the junction contained 6 bases not matched to a gene. The CDR3 consists of 13 residues. For the CDR3, the DNA is TGCAGTGCTTCCGGGACAGAATATCAGCCCCAGCATTTT. Translation: CSASGTEYQPQHF.

This clonotype was found many times. The chain employs TRBV5-4 and TRBJ2-3, with 11 bases lining up with TRBD2. Per the germline V gene, CDR1 is SGHNT and CDR2 is YYREEE (reference sequence). J lost 2 bases, V lost 3 bases, and 8 bases had no gene match. The CDR3 covers 17 residues. CDR3 in DNA: TGTGCCAGCAGCTCACGGGGACTAGCGGAATACACAGATACGCAGTATTTT. Translated, it gives CASSSRGLAEYTDTQYF.

V and J are TRBV7-8 and TRBJ1-5; 7 bases align to TRBD1. This CDR3 comprises 15 residues. The V and J ends lost 5 bases and 4 bases, in that order; junction bases with no gene match: 8. Germline CDR1 and CDR2: SGHVS and FQNEAQ. CDR3 amino acids: CASSEQGRANQPQHF. CDR3 nucleotide sequence: TGTGCCAGCAGCGAACAGGGGCGGGCGAATCAGCCCCAGCATTTT.

This clonotype was seen repeatedly, ten times or more. The chain uses TRBV18 and TRBJ2-7; D is unclear. V was clipped by 2 bases and J by 0 bases, with 11 bases between them. CDR3 length: 15 residues. Germline CDR1 reads KGHSH; CDR2 reads LQKENI. The CDR3 here is CASSPSLSTSYEQYF. The CDR3 coding sequence is TGTGCCAGCTCACCATCGCTTTCTACCTCCTACGAGCAGTACTTC.

This clonotype came up many times. The chain has TRBV5-1 and TRBJ1-4, with TRBD1 identical over 7 bases. J was trimmed by 7 bases and V by 3 bases; bases with no gene match: 6. Germline lookup yields CDR1 SGHRS and CDR2 YFSETQ. CDR3 size: 14 residues. CDR3 coding DNA: TGCGCCAGCAGCTACGACAGGGTCGGTGAAAAACTGTTTTTT. It yields the protein CASSYDRVGEKLFF. The full variable domain, in which reference TRBV5-1 and TRBJ1-4 provide the parts outside the CDR3, is KAGVTQTPRYLIKTRGQQVTLSCSPISGHRSVSWYQQTPGQGLQFLFEYFSETQRNKGNFPGRFSGRQFSNSRSEMNVSTLELGDSALYLCASSYDRVGEKLFFGSGTQLSVL.